The rows below give T cell receptor beta chains drawn from one sample of a study of T-cell memory formation after mild COVID-19. One entry per CDR3 protein, called by TCRdb with MiXCR from the 5' RACE reads. The sample has almost 350,000 distinct CDR3 sequences; 20% to 25% are singletons. The sequenced sample consisted of PBMCs or a T cell subset sorted from them (not recorded which). These receptors were collected from a man younger than 35 who had mild COVID-19 (a few samples of this study predate the infection). Cell type and time point are not known. CDR3s leave out the opening cysteine and the closing phenylalanine or tryptophan. Fields, in order: J gene, V gene, CDR3 protein.

TRBJ1-2,TRBV6-2/TRBV6-3,ASKETGSYDGYT
TRBJ2-1,TRBV6-2/TRBV6-3,ASSYYSMGSYNEQF
TRBJ2-1,TRBV6-5,ASSYRSYNEQF
TRBJ2-3,TRBV20-1,SAKRGVGTDTQY
TRBJ1-5,TRBV20-1,SARSRDRGLPSNQPQH
TRBJ2-3,TRBV6-1,ASSDRDRDTDTQY
TRBJ1-2,TRBV10-3,ATVGTGGDGNYGYT
TRBJ2-5,TRBV20-1,SARTSGEGETQY
TRBJ2-3,TRBV4-1,ASSQERRGVDTQY
TRBJ2-7,TRBV7-6,ASSFGGAGEQY
TRBJ2-3,TRBV12-3/TRBV12-4,ASSPRLAGGDTQY
TRBJ1-4,TRBV4-1,ASSQLQGSTNEKLF
TRBJ2-4,TRBV7-2,ASSLPGQPRGD
TRBJ2-7,TRBV19,ASSIQGWGAHEQY
TRBJ2-1,TRBV4-3,ASSQDLGVRSSNEQF
TRBJ2-2,TRBV15,ATSRDLTGELF
TRBJ1-1,TRBV18,ASSGQDLGTEAF
TRBJ2-3,TRBV4-2,ASSPRGAGGQDTQY
TRBJ2-7,TRBV5-1,ATRPGTGDSYEQY
TRBJ2-3,TRBV29-1,SVGSTPMAY
TRBJ2-2,TRBV7-2,ASSLDDRRTGELF
TRBJ2-3,TRBV4-3,ASSQERDRPDTQY
TRBJ1-2,TRBV7-6,ASSLGGYANGYT
TRBJ1-1,TRBV6-5,ASSYSAWGSEAF
TRBJ2-3,TRBV12-3/TRBV12-4,ASTLRRRGTDTQY
TRBJ2-2,TRBV6-2/TRBV6-3,ASLPVGTGELF
TRBJ1-6,TRBV2,ASRVARALH
TRBJ1-4,TRBV7-9,ASSPRDINEKLF
TRBJ2-3,TRBV7-7,ASSSREQADTQY
TRBJ2-1,TRBV25-1,ASSEGGRNEQF
TRBJ1-6,TRBV10-3,AISNGEVNSPLH
TRBJ2-5,TRBV5-1,ASSLGSETQY
TRBJ2-3,TRBV2,ASSGEGFADTQY
TRBJ1-2,TRBV18,ASSPTELYGHT
TRBJ2-3,TRBV15,ATSLSASQSTDTQY
TRBJ2-1,TRBV7-9,ASSQLAGLNNEQF
TRBJ2-3,TRBV11-2,ASSFTQRGVSTDTQY
TRBJ1-1,TRBV6-5,ASSYSWGLNTEAF
TRBJ2-1,TRBV7-2,ASSTAGGRDNEQF
TRBJ2-5,TRBV24-1,ATSEGTSGETQY
TRBJ2-7,TRBV5-5,ASSLGGLSYHEQY
TRBJ1-6,TRBV6-2/TRBV6-3,ASSFRSGVLNSPLH
TRBJ2-3,TRBV5-1,ASSRPGVGTDTQY
TRBJ2-3,TRBV5-1,ASSEDGGSTQY
TRBJ1-1,TRBV7-9,ASSLPGPEAF
TRBJ2-2,TRBV7-2,ASSTPLQGASTGELF
TRBJ2-7,TRBV2,ASSLDRDLKKQY
TRBJ2-5,TRBV13,ASSFDRVETQY
TRBJ1-2,TRBV2,ASRDRTANYGYT
TRBJ2-1,TRBV5-1,ASSLGALLAEQF